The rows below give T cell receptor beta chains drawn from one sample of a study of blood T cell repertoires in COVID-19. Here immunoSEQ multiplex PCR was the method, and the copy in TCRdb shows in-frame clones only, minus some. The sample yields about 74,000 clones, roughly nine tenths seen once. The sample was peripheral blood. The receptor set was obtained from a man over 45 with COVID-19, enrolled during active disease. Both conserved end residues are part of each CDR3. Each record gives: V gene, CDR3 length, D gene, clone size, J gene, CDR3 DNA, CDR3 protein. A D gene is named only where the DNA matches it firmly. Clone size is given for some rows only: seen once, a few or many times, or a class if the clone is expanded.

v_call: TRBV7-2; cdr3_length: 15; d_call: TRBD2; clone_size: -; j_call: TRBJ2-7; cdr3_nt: TGTGCCAGCAGCCAAACTAGCGGTGGTTCCTACGAGCAGTACTTC; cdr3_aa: CASSQTSGGSYEQYF
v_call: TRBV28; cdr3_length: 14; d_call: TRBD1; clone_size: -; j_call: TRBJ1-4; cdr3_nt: TGTGCCAGTCGGACAGGGGGCACTAATGAAAAACTGTTTTTT; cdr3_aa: CASRTGGTNEKLFF
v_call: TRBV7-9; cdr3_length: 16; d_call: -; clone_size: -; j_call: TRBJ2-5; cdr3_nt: TGTGCCAGCAGCTTAGATCCCGGGACTTTACAAGAGACCCAGTACTTC; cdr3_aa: CASSLDPGTLQETQYF
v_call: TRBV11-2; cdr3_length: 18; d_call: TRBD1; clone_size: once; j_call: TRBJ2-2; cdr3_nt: TGTGCCAGCAGCCTCCGGACAGGGCCAACCCGATTCACCGGGGAGCTGTTTTTT; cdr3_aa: CASSLRTGPTRFTGELFF
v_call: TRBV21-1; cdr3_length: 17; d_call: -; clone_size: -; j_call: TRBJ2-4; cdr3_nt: TGTGCCAGCATCCGCCCCCGAGACAGGGGCCCCAAAAACATTCAGTACTTC; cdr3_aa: CASIRPRDRGPKNIQYF
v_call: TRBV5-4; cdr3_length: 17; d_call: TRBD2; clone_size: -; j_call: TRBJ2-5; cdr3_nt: TGTGCCAGCAGCTTGGGACTGACTAGCGGGGGACAAGAGACCCAGTACTTC; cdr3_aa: CASSLGLTSGGQETQYF
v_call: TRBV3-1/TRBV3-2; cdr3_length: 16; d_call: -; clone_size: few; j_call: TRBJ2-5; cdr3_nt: TGTGCCAGCAGCCAAGGCGAGGGAGAGGGACAAGAGACCCAGTACTTC; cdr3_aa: CASSQGEGEGQETQYF
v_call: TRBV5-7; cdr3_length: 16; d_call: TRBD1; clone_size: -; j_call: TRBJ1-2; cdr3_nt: TGTGCCAGCGGGGGGGACAGGCGCACGGTCAACTATGGCTACACCTTC; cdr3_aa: CASGGDRRTVNYGYTF
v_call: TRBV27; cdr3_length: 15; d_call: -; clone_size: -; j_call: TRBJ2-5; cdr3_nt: TGTGCCAGCAGGCCACAGGGGAGACTAGGTGGGACCCAGTACTTC; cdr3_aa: CASRPQGRLGGTQYF
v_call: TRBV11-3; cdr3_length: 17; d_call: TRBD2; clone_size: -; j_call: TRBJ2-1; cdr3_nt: TGTGCCAGCAGCTTGGCGCCGATAGCGGGAGGTAGCGATGAGCAGTTCTTC; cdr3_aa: CASSLAPIAGGSDEQFF
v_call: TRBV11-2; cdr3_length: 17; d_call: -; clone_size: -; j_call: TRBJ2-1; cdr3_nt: TGTGCCAGCAGCTCCCGGGGACTGGAGAGCTCCTACAATGAGCAGTTCTTC; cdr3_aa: CASSSRGLESSYNEQFF
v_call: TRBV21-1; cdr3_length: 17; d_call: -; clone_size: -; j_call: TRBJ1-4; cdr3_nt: TGTGCCAGCAGCAAAGCCCTCGCGGAGGGGACTAATGAAAAACTGTTTTTT; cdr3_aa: CASSKALAEGTNEKLFF
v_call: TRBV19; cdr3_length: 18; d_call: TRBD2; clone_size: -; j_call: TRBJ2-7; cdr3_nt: TGTGCCAGTAGTAAAACCCCCCAACTAGCGGGAGGTTCCTACGAGCAGTACTTC; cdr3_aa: CASSKTPQLAGGSYEQYF
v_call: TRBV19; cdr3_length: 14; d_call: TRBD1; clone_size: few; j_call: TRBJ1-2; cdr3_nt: TGTGCCAGTCACAGGACAGGGGGCAACTATGGCTACACCTTC; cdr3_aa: CASHRTGGNYGYTF
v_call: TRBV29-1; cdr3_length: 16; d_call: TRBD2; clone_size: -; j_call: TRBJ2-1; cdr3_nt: TGCAGCGTTGAAGACCCGGCGGGGGGTCGTGACAATGAGCAGTTCTTC; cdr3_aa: CSVEDPAGGRDNEQFF
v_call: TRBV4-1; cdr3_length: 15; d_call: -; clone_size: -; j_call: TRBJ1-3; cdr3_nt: TGCGCCAGCAGCCAAGAAGGGAGCTCTGGAAACACCATATATTTT; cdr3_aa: CASSQEGSSGNTIYF
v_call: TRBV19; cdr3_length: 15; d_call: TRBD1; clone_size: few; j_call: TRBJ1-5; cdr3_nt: TGTGCCAGTAGTTCTTCCGGGACAGGCAATCAGCCCCAGCATTTT; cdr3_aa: CASSSSGTGNQPQHF
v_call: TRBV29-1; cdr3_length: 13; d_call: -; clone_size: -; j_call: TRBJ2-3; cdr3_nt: TGCAGCCTCCGACAGGGGAGGGTGGATACGCAGTATTTT; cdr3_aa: CSLRQGRVDTQYF
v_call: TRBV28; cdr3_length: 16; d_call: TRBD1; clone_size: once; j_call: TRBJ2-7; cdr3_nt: TGTGCCAGCTCCCCTCGGGGGAGACAGGGGGAGGGAGAGCAGTACTTC; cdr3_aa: CASSPRGRQGEGEQYF
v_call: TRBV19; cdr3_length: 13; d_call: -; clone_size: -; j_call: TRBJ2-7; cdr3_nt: TGTGCCAGTAGTAGGGGCAACTCCTACGAGCAGTACTTC; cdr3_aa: CASSRGNSYEQYF
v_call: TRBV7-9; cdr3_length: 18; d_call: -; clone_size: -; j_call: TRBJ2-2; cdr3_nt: TGTGCCAGCATATCGGTTAAGGTACTGACAAGAAACACCGGGGAGCTGTTTTTT; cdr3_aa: CASISVKVLTRNTGELFF
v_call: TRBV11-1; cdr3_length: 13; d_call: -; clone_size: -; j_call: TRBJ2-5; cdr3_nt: TGTGCCAGCAGCTTAAGCAGGCAAGAGACCCAGTACTTC; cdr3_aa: CASSLSRQETQYF
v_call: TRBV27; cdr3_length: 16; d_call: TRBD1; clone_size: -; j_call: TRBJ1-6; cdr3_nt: TGTGCCAGCAGTCTAGCCCCCGGGACAGGGAATTCACCCCTCCACTTT; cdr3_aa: CASSLAPGTGNSPLHF
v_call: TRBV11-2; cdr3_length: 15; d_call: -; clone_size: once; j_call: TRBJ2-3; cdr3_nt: TGTGCCAGCAGCTCCTCGCGGGGAGTCGGAGATACGCAGTATTTT; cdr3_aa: CASSSSRGVGDTQYF
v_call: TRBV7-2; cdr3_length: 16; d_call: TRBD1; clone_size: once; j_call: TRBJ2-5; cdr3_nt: TGTGCCAGCAGCTTAGCAGGGACAGGGGGCCAAGAGACCCAGTACTTC; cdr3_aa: CASSLAGTGGQETQYF
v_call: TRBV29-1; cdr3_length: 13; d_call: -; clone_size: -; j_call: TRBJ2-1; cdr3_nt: TGCAGCGTTGAGCTTAGCTCCTACAATGAGCAGTTCTTC; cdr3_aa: CSVELSSYNEQFF
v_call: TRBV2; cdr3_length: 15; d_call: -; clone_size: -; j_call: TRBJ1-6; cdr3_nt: TGTGCCAGCAGTGAAATAGGAGTGTATAATTCACCCCTCCACTTT; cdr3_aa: CASSEIGVYNSPLHF
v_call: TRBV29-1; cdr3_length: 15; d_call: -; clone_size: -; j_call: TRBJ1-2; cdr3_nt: TGCAGCGTTGAAGATCAAGATCCCGGGGACTATGGCTACACCTTC; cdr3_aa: CSVEDQDPGDYGYTF
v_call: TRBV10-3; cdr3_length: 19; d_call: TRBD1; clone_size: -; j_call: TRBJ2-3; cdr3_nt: TGTGCCATCAGTGAGGGGGGACAGGGATCCCTGGTGGGCACAGATACGCAGTATTTT; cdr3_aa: CAISEGGQGSLVGTDTQYF
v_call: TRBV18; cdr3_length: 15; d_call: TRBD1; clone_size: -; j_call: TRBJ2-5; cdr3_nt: TGTGCCAGCTCACCCCCCGGACAGGCCCAAGAGACCCAGTACTTC; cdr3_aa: CASSPPGQAQETQYF
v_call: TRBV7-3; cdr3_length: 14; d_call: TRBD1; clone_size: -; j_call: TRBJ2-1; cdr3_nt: TGTGCCAGCAGCAAGGGGGCAACGTCGGGTGAGCAGTTCTTC; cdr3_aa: CASSKGATSGEQFF
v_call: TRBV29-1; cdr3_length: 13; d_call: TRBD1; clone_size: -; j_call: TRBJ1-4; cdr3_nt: TGCAGCGTGCCCGGGACAGGGGACGAAAAACTGTTTTTT; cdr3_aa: CSVPGTGDEKLFF
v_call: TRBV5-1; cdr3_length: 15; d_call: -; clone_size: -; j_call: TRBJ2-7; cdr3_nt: TGCGCCAGCACGGGCGGGGCTTATACGGACTACGAGCAGTACTTC; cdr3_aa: CASTGGAYTDYEQYF
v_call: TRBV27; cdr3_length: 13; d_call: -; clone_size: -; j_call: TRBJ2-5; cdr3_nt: TGTGCCAGCAGTTTATCAGGGGTGGAGACCCAGTACTTC; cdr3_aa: CASSLSGVETQYF
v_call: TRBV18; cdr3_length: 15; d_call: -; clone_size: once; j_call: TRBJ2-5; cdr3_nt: TGTGCCAGCTCACCACGGCCTAGCGAAACGGAGACCCAGTACTTC; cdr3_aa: CASSPRPSETETQYF
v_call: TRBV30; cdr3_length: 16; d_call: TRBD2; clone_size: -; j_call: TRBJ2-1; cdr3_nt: TGTGCCTGGAGGGGGAATTGGCGGGAGTTCTCCCTTGAGCAGTTCTTC; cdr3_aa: CAWRGNWREFSLEQFF
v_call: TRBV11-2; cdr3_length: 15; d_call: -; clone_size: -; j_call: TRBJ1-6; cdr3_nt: TGTGCCAGCAGCTTAGGCGGATATTTTAATTCACCCCTCCACTTT; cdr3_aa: CASSLGGYFNSPLHF
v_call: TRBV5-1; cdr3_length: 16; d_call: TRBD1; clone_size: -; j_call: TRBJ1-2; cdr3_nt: TGCGCCAGCAGCTTGGTCCAGGGGGCGAATCCCTATGGCTACACCTTC; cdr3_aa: CASSLVQGANPYGYTF
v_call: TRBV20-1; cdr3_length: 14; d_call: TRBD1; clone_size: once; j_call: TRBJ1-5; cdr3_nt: TGCAGTGCTAGTCCGACAGGGCCGAGGCAGCCCCAGCATTTT; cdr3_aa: CSASPTGPRQPQHF
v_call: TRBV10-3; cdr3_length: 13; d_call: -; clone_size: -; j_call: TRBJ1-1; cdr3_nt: TGTGCCATCAGTGTACAGGGGAACACTGAAGCTTTCTTT; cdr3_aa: CAISVQGNTEAFF
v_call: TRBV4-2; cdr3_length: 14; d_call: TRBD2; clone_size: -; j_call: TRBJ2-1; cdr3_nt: TGTGCCAGCAGCCAAGAAGGACTAGCGGGAGTTAAGTTCTTC; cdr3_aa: CASSQEGLAGVKFF
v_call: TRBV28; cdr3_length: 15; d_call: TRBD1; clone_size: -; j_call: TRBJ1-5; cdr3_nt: TGTGCCAGCAGGTCTGGACAGGGTGGCAATCAGCCCCAGCATTTT; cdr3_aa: CASRSGQGGNQPQHF
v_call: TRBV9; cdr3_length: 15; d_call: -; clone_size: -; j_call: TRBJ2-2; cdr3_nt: TGTGCCAGCAGTCGCCGGGACTCTCCCACCGGGGAGCTGTTTTTT; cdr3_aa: CASSRRDSPTGELFF
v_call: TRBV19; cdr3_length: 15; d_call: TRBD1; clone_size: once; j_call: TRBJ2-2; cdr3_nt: TGTGCCAGTAGGACTGGGACAGGGGTCACCGGGGAGCTGTTTTTT; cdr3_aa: CASRTGTGVTGELFF
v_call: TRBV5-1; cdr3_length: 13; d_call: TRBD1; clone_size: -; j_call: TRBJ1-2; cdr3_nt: TGCGCCAGCAGCTTGCAGGGGGGCTATGGCTACACCTTC; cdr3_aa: CASSLQGGYGYTF
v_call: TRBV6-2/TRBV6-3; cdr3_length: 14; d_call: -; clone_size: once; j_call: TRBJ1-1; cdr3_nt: TGTGCCAGCAGTATCTTCAGTATGAACACTGAAGCTTTCTTT; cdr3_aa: CASSIFSMNTEAFF
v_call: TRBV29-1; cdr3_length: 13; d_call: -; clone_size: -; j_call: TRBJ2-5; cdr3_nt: TGCAGCGCCCGGGACTTCCGCCGAGAGACCCAGTACTTC; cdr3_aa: CSARDFRRETQYF
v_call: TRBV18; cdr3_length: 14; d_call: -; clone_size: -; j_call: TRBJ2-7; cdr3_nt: TGTGCCAGCTCACCCCCGGCAGGGATTTGGGAGCAGTACTTC; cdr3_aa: CASSPPAGIWEQYF
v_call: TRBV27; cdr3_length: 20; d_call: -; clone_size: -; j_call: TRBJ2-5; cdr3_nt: TGTGCCAGCAGTTTATTAAGCCCTCGGTTCGGCAGGGGAGCCCAAGAGACCCAGTACTTC; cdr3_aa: CASSLLSPRFGRGAQETQYF
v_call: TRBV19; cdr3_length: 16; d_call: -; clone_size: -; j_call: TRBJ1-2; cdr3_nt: TGTGCCAGTAGTGATTTCGGGAATCGAAAGACCTATGGCTACACCTTC; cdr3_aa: CASSDFGNRKTYGYTF
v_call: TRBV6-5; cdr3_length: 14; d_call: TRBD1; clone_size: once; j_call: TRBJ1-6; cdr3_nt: TGTGCCAGCACCCCGGGACAGTTTAATTCACCCCTCCACTTT; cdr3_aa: CASTPGQFNSPLHF
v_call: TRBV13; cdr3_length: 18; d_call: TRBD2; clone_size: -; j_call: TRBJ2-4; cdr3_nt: TGTGCCAGCAGCCCACTAGCGGGAGGCCTACTAGCCAAAAACATTCAGTACTTC; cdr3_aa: CASSPLAGGLLAKNIQYF
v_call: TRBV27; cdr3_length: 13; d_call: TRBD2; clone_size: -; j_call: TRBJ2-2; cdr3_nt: TGTGCCAGCAGAGCGGGAAGCACCGGGGAGCTGTTTTTT; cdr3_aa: CASRAGSTGELFF
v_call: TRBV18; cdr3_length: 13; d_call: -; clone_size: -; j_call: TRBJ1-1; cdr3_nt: TGTGCCAGCTCACCCCCAGAGAACACTGAAGCTTTCTTT; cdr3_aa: CASSPPENTEAFF